The sequence of this TCR beta chain was determined in a study of blood T cell repertoires in COVID-19. Study-level background: Samples came from the United States, Italy and Spain, spanning acute and convalescent COVID-19. T cells, B-cell-depleted T cells, or PBMCs supplied cDNA or gDNA.

This clone was seen a few times. Seattle enrolled patients during active infection and tracked them longitudinally. Original processing methods: Quantification of nucleated cells was approximated via reference gene primer amplification. Sequencing was performed with immunoSEQ multiplex PCR; in TCRdb, only in-frame clones are kept and a portion is missing. V, J and clone size were drawn from that table, and D and trimming were deduced from the DNA. The profile covers 200,000 to 300,000 clones, with roughly 79% appearing a single time and 7.5% to 8% taken by the ten largest. The CDR3 has 14 amino acids. V shed 0 bases and J shed 2 bases, with 8 bases lying between them. Germline CDR1 GTSNPN, CDR2 SVGIG (reference sequence).

The TCR originated in a woman of 80 years or more with COVID-19, enrolled during active disease. Sample: peripheral blood. The chain carries TRBV30 and TRBJ1-5; D might be TRBD1 (5 bases). The CDR3 is CAWSVQEGNQPQHF. As DNA, the CDR3 is TGTGCCTGGAGTGTACAGGAAGGCAATCAGCCCCAGCATTTT.